This is a list of T cell receptor beta chains from one sample in a study of cytomegalovirus exposure and HLA in healthy donors. Here immunoSEQ multiplex PCR was the method, and the copy in TCRdb shows in-frame clones only, minus some. The sample shows some 65,000 clones, 62% of them seen only once. Sequenced: PBMCs. These receptors came from a man aged 25 to 40 in good health and CMV-seronegative. CDR3s include the opening cysteine and the closing phenylalanine or tryptophan. The order of the fields is V gene, J gene, clone size, D gene, CDR3 DNA, CDR3 protein. D genes are given only for firm matches. The listing skips clone size in some rows; elsewhere it reads once, few, many or a size class.

>TRBV29-1|TRBJ1-2|.|TRBD1
TGCAGCGTTCGCCGACAGGGGGCCCCGGGCTACACCTTC
CSVRRQGAPGYTF
>TRBV12-1|TRBJ2-1|.|.
TGTGCCAGCAGCTTTGCGCTAGCGGGGGGGCTGCAGGCGTGGAATGAGCAGTTCTTC
CASSFALAGGLQAWNEQFF
>TRBV6-5|TRBJ1-1|.|.
TGTGCCAGCAGTCCCCTCGGGGTCACTGAAGCTTTCTTT
CASSPLGVTEAFF
>TRBV5-1|TRBJ1-2|.|.
TGCGCCAGCAGCATCACAGGGAAGGAGGGCTACACCTTC
CASSITGKEGYTF
>TRBV1|TRBJ1-2|.|.
TGCACCAGCAGCCAAGATAGAGGACAGGTAAATGGCTACACCTTC
CTSSQDRGQVNGYTF
>TRBV6-1|TRBJ2-3|once|.
TGTGCCAGCAACGACGGGCAGGGCCCAGATACGCAGTATTTT
CASNDGQGPDTQYF
>TRBV6-5|TRBJ1-1|.|.
TGTGCCAGCAGTTACTCGTATCAGGGTCATGAAGCTTTCTTT
CASSYSYQGHEAFF
>TRBV5-6|TRBJ1-1|.|TRBD1
TGTGCCAGCAGCCCGACAGGGAGCACTGAAGCTTTCTTT
CASSPTGSTEAFF
>TRBV5-1|TRBJ1-4|.|TRBD1
TGCGCCAGCAGCTTCGACAGGGAAGAAAAACTGTTTTTT
CASSFDREEKLFF
>TRBV19|TRBJ1-6|.|.
TGTGCCAGTCGACAGGACTCCTATAATTCACCCCTCCACTTT
CASRQDSYNSPLHF
>TRBV6-6|TRBJ2-7|.|.
TGTGCCAGCAGTCCGCGCTGGGAGCAGTACTTC
CASSPRWEQYF
>TRBV6-6|TRBJ2-7|few|.
TGTGCCAGCAGCACTGAGGGTTACGAGCAGTACTTC
CASSTEGYEQYF
>TRBV2|TRBJ2-7|.|TRBD1
TGTGCCAGCAAACTTCCCGGGACAGGGACCTACGAGCAGTACTTC
CASKLPGTGTYEQYF
>TRBV6-1|TRBJ2-7|few|.
TGTGCCAGCAGTGTCGAAACAGGGCCCTACGAGCAGTACTTC
CASSVETGPYEQYF
>TRBV6-1|TRBJ2-7|.|.
TGTGCCAGCAGCAACCTAGGCTACGAGCAGTACTTC
CASSNLGYEQYF
>TRBV6-6|TRBJ2-5|.|.
TGTGCCAGCAGTTACTCGGATAGGGGGTTCGGGACCCAGTACTTC
CASSYSDRGFGTQYF
>TRBV7-9|TRBJ1-2|.|TRBD1
TGTGCCAGCAGCCCCAGCGGACAGGGGGTCTATGGCTACACCTTC
CASSPSGQGVYGYTF
>TRBV7-2|TRBJ2-1|few|.
TGTGCCAGCAGCTTAGACGGTTATGAGCAGTTCTTC
CASSLDGYEQFF
>TRBV5-8|TRBJ2-7|many|.
TGTGCCAGCAGCTTGACACCAAACTACGAGCAGTACTTC
CASSLTPNYEQYF
>TRBV4-1|TRBJ2-5|.|TRBD2
TGCGCCAGCAGGGGACTAGCGGGGGGCGACCAAGAGACCCAGTACTTC
CASRGLAGGDQETQYF
>TRBV5-5|TRBJ2-5|.|.
TGTGCCAGCAGCTTTAGCGAGACCCAGTACTTC
CASSFSETQYF
>TRBV6-1|TRBJ1-2|few|.
TGTGCCAGCAGTTCCGACACACCCTATGGCTACACCTTC
CASSSDTPYGYTF
>TRBV5-6|TRBJ1-5|.|.
TGTGCCAGCAGCTTTAGGGAGACGAGCAATCAGCCCCAGCATTTT
CASSFRETSNQPQHF
>TRBV6-7|TRBJ2-5|.|TRBD1
TGTGCCAGCCTGGACAGGGCAGGGGAGACCCAGTACTTC
CASLDRAGETQYF
>TRBV6-1|TRBJ2-3|.|.
TGTGCCAGCAGGACAGAACGAGATACGCAGTATTTT
CASRTERDTQYF
>TRBV7-7|TRBJ2-3|.|TRBD1
TGTGCCAGCAGCCAGACAGGGGCTAGCACAGATACGCAGTATTTT
CASSQTGASTDTQYF
>TRBV4-1|TRBJ1-4|.|TRBD1
TGCGCCAGCAGCCAAGGAGTAGGCAGGGGGAACGAAAAACTGTTTTTT
CASSQGVGRGNEKLFF
>TRBV19|TRBJ1-2|.|.
TGTGCCAGTAGTGAACAGGCAACTAACTATGGCTACACCTTC
CASSEQATNYGYTF
>TRBV9|TRBJ2-7|.|.
TGTGCCAGCAGCGTACAGGCGACATCCTACGAGCAGTACTTC
CASSVQATSYEQYF
>TRBV5-6|TRBJ2-7|.|.
TGTGCCAGCTTCGAGGGGGTGGGCCCCTACGAGCAGTACTTC
CASFEGVGPYEQYF
>TRBV6-1|TRBJ2-3|.|.
TGTGCCAGCAGTCCCGGGACTAGCACAGATACGCAGTATTTT
CASSPGTSTDTQYF
>TRBV4-1|TRBJ2-7|.|TRBD2
TGCGCCAGCAGCCAGAACTTTAATAGCGGGGGGCCCACCTACGAGCAGTACTTC
CASSQNFNSGGPTYEQYF
>TRBV30|TRBJ1-1|few|.
TGTGCCTGGAGTGTAAGCAGGGGAGCGACTGAAGCTTTCTTT
CAWSVSRGATEAFF
>TRBV5-1|TRBJ2-5|.|TRBD2
TGCGCCAGCAGCCTTAGCGGGGGGACAACATATGAGCAGTACTTC
CASSLSGGTTYEQYF
>TRBV27|TRBJ2-1|.|TRBD2
TGTGCCAGCACAATACGGGCTAGCGGGGGGACCAGACGCTCCTACAATGAGCAGTTCTTC
CASTIRASGGTRRSYNEQFF
>TRBV5-1|TRBJ1-1|few|.
TGCGCCAGCAGCTTGGGTGGTGAGGGAAACACTGAAGCTTTCTTT
CASSLGGEGNTEAFF
>TRBV18|TRBJ2-5|.|TRBD1
TGTGCCAGCTCTCCCGGGACAGCCCGCGAGACCCAGTACTTC
CASSPGTARETQYF
>TRBV5-1|TRBJ2-3|.|TRBD1
TGCGCCAGCAGCTTGGACAGGGGAACAGATACGCAGTATTTT
CASSLDRGTDTQYF
>TRBV19|TRBJ2-2|once|TRBD1
TGTGCCAGTATGGGACAGTACACCGGGGAGCTGTTTTTT
CASMGQYTGELFF
>TRBV7-2|TRBJ1-5|few|.
TGTGCCAGCAGCTTATCCACCGAGCAACAGCCCCAGCATTTT
CASSLSTEQQPQHF
>TRBV5-6|TRBJ2-7|.|.
TGTGCCAGCAGCCAGGGTTGGGGGCGGGCCTACGAGCAGTACTTC
CASSQGWGRAYEQYF
>TRBV15|TRBJ1-5|.|.
TGTGCCACCAGCGGTACAGGGTCTAGCAATCAGCCCCAGCATTTT
CATSGTGSSNQPQHF